This T cell receptor beta chain was sequenced in a study of blood T cell repertoires in COVID-19. With 4 bases removed from V and 5 bases from J, the gap between germline ends came to 15 bases. The CDR3 sequence is 14 residues long. Germline CDR1 is ENHRY and CDR2 is SYGVKD. Authors' analysis steps: Estimation of nucleated cell counts relied on the amplification of reference gene primers. Measured with immunoSEQ multiplex PCR; TCRdb has only the in-frame clones, and not every one. The DNA was the basis for D and trimming; V, J and clone size are from that table. The top ten clones hold around 12% of a sample with about 190,000 clones, more than 60% of them seen once. This clone was seen more than once but under ten times.

Sequenced material: peripheral blood. V usage is TRBV10-3 and J usage is TRBJ2-7, with D maybe TRBD1 (5 bases). The clonotype was recovered from a woman in her fifties or sixties with acute or convalescent COVID-19. CDR3 coding DNA: TGTGCCATCAGTGGGGGCAGTATAGCCCACGAGCAGTACTTC. Encoded protein: CAISGGSIAHEQYF.